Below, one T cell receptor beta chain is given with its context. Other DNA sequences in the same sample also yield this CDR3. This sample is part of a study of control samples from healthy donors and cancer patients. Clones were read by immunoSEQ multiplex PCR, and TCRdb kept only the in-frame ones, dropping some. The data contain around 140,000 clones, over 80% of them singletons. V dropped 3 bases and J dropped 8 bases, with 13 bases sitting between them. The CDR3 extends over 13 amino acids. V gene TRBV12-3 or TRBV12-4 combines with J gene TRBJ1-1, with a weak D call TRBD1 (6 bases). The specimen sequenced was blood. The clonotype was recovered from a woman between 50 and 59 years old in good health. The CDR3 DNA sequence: TGTGCCAGCAGTTTGGGGAGGGGGGGGGAAGCTTTCTTT. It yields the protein CASSLGRGGEAFF.